These T cell receptor beta chains were read from a single sample in a study of naive CD8 T cells in extremely preterm neonates. Libraries were prepared by immunoSEQ multiplex PCR; TCRdb keeps only in-frame clonotypes and omits some of them. The sample lists 5,000 to 6,500 clones, about 97% occurring once. The sample comprised naive CD8+ T cells from blood. The receptors were gathered from a human donor in good health. Each CDR3 is given with its conserved first and last residue. Clone size is given for some rows only: seen once, a few or many times, or a class if the clone is expanded.

>TRBV6-5|NA
CASSPTGNTEAFF
>TRBV4-1|NA
CASSQGQAYNSPLHF
>TRBV6-5|NA
CASSYRGSNQPQHF
>TRBV9|NA
CASSASLLAGTNTGELFF
>TRBV27|NA
CASSFSGTGLYEQYF
>TRBV19|NA
CASSMGEGYNEQFF
>TRBV7-7|NA
CASSFRPGQEGMARVGYTF
>TRBV5-1|NA
CASSLEGGLSEAFF
>TRBV4-1|NA
CASSQAQGHSNQPQHF
>TRBV7-9|NA
CASGNDGELFF
>TRBV5-6|NA
CASILSLGPHSYEQYF
>TRBV19|NA
CASSNGGGGTDTQYF
>TRBV13|NA
CASSLGTGNQPQHF
>TRBV7-9|NA
CASSLALGGNGYTF
>TRBV6-1|NA
CASGPGTEAYEQYF
>TRBV10-3|NA
CAIGRGQFNQPQHF
>TRBV9|NA
CASSVAGPGNTIYF
>TRBV27|once
CASSLSSGGNANEQFF
>TRBV7-9|NA
CASSSPRVAGETQYF
>TRBV19|NA
CASLGGQKNYGYTF
>TRBV6-5|NA
CASSLGTSGGFYEQYF
>TRBV11-2|NA
CASSLVWTSQDTQYF
>TRBV7-6|NA
CASSVGTEETQYF
>TRBV9|NA
CASSVGVAGGLTDTQYF
>TRBV10-3|NA
CAISELTGTRIADTQYF
>TRBV19|NA
CASTTGGTGKFF
>TRBV18|NA
CASSPSGQENTGELFF
>TRBV4-3|NA
CASSQGTGLGNTIYF
>TRBV27|NA
CASSNLGGNYGYTF
>TRBV28|NA
CASNLRTESATNEKLFF
>TRBV9|NA
CASSPKKGRVTGELFF
>TRBV19|NA
CASTMTGIEAFF
>TRBV6-5|NA
CASSYSRSGTGELFF
>TRBV7-8|NA
CASSLAAGLAEKTQYF
>TRBV5-1|few
CASSLVWTSGADTQYF
>TRBV28|once
CASRGGLGETQYF
>TRBV29-1|NA
CSASTGSNYGYTF
>TRBV7-9|NA
CASSSNRQGANEKLFF
>TRBV7-9|NA
CASREGTGGPDTQYF